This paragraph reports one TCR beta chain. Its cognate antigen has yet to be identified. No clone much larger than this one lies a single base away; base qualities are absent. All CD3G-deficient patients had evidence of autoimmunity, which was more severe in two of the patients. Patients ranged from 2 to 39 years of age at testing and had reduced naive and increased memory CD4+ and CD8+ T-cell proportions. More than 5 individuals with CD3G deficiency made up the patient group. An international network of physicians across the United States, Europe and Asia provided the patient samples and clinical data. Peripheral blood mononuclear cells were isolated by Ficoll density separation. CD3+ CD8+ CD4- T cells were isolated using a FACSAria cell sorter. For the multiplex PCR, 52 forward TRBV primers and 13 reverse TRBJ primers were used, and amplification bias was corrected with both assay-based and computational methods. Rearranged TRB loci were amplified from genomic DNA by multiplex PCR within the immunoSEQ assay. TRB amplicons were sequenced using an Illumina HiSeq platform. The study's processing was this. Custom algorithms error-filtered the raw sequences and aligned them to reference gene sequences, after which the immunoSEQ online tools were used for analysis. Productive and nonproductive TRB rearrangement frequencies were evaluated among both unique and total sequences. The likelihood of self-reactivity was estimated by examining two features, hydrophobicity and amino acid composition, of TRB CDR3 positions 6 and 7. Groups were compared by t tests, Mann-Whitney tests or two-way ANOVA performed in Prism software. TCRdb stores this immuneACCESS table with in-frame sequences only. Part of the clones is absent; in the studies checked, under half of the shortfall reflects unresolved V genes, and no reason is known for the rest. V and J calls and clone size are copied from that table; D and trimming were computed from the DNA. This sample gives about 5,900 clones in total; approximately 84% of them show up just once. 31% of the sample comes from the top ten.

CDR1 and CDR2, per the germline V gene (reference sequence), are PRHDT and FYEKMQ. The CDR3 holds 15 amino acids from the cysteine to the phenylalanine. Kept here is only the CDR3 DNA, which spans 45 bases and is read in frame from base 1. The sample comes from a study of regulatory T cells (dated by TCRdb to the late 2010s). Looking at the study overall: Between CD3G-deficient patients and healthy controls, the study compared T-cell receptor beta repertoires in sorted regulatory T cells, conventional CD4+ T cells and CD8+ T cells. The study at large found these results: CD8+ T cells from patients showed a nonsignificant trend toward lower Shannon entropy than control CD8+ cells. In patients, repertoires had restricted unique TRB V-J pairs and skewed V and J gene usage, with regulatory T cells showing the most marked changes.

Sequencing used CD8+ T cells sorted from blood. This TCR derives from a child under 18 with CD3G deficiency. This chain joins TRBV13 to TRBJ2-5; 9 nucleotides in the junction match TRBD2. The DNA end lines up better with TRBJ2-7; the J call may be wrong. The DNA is TGTGCCAGCAGCTTAGGTAGCGGGAGAGCCCACGAGCAGTACTTC. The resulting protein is CASSLGSGRAHEQYF.